This note documents a single T cell receptor (beta chain) sequence. The Seattle patients, enrolled during active infection, were followed longitudinally. CDR3 size: 17 residues. The germline V gene has CDR1 MNHEY and CDR2 SVGEGT. The V and J ends lost 2 bases and 5 bases, in that order; junction bases with no gene match: 11. The data stem from a study of blood T cell repertoires in COVID-19. Whole-study context: Italy, Spain and the United States were the sources of the convalescent and acute COVID-19 samples. T cells, B-cell-depleted T cells, or PBMCs supplied cDNA or gDNA.

Original handling: Amplifying reference gene primers gave estimates of nucleated cell counts. The repertoire was sequenced with immunoSEQ multiplex PCR; TCRdb's copy has only in-frame clones and lacks some. The DNA gave D and trimming, while V, J and clone size come from that table. Here the sample spans 200,000 or so clones, approximately 86% being singletons. The specimen was peripheral blood. The chain is built from TRBV6-2 or TRBV6-3 and TRBJ1-5; TRBD1 matches 8 bases. The receptor's source is a man aged 55 to 70 with COVID-19, enrolled during active disease. The CDR3 protein is CASSYHRGSYTDQPQHF. CDR3 DNA sequence: TGTGCCAGCAGTTACCACAGGGGGAGCTATACGGATCAGCCCCAGCATTTT.